This T cell receptor (beta chain) is from a study of T-cell memory formation after mild COVID-19. Study overall: TCR clusters largely stayed donor specific.

UMIs and sample barcodes were carried by the TCR alpha and TCR beta cDNA libraries that 5'RACE produced using constant-segment primers. TCRdb passed the 5' RACE reads through MiXCR, listing each CDR3 protein once. This table holds 270,000 or so distinct CDR3 sequences, about a sixth found once. Germline lookup yields CDR1 SGHRS and CDR2 YFSETQ. Trimming pared 4 bases from V and 4 bases from J, leaving 13 bases between. The CDR3 extends over 14 amino acids. This clonotype came up a few times. The specimen sequenced was PBMCs or a T cell subset sorted from them (not recorded which). This chain connects TRBV5-1 to TRBJ2-3; possibly TRBD2 for D (6 bases). The receptor comes from a man aged 18 to 35 who had mild COVID-19 (a few samples of this study predate the infection). Cell type and time point are not known. CDR3 protein: CASSIGRESDTQYF. CDR3 DNA sequence: TGCGCCAGCAGCATCGGACGGGAGTCAGATACGCAGTATTTT.